This TCR beta chain was sequenced during a study of vaccination effects on CD4 cells after COVID-19. The study, taken as a whole, reports: No early post-infection timepoints were available in the study, which also included few convalescent patients.

Germline V lookup: CDR1 SGDLS, CDR2 YYNGEE. The CDR3 totals 17 residues. The trim removed 3 bases at V and 3 bases at J, leaving 9 bases unmatched. Clones were read by immunoSEQ multiplex PCR, and TCRdb kept only the in-frame ones, dropping some. This sample yields about 38,000 clones, of which over 80% are seen a single time; nearly 3% belongs to the top ten. About this clone itself: The antigen remains undetermined.

On day 10 of culture, CD4+ T cells were separated out. No vaccinee had earlier SARS-CoV-2 infection, and nucleocapsid antibodies were negative. The chain is built from TRBV9 and TRBJ2-3; 11 nucleotides agree with TRBD2. This specimen was CD4+ T cells from PBMCs cultured without peptide, taken before COVID-19 vaccination. The TCR sequence derives from a human donor who received a COVID-19 vaccine. The CDR3 sequence is CASSADSIAGGTDTQYF. CDR3 bases: TGTGCCAGCAGCGCCGATTCAATAGCGGGGGGGACAGATACGCAGTATTTT.